This T cell receptor (beta chain) was sequenced for a study of cytotoxic CD8 clonotypes in ibrutinib-treated CLL. TCRdb's table, derived via immunoSEQ multiplex PCR, lists solely in-frame clones and lacks some. The sample records about 180,000 clones, 84% being singletons. The germline gives CDR1 SGHRS, CDR2 YFSETQ. The CDR3 runs to 15 residues. Deletions cut 0 bases from V and 2 bases from J, with 12 bases between. The source material was PBMCs, sampled after 24 months of ibrutinib treatment. This receptor was identified in a human donor with chronic lymphocytic leukemia. V usage is TRBV5-1 and J usage is TRBJ2-7, with D perhaps matching TRBD1 or TRBD2 (5 bases each). The CDR3 DNA follows: TGCGCCAGCAGCTTGGCCTGGGACCGGCCCTACGAGCAGTACTTC. Translating gives CASSLAWDRPYEQYF.